This TCR beta chain was retrieved from a study of beta chain features in type 1 diabetes. In this sample, this clone turned up a few times. V dropped 1 base and J dropped 3 bases, with 10 bases sitting between them. This CDR3 is 14 amino acids long. The germline V gene has CDR1 SGHTA and CDR2 FQGNSA. The authors reverse transcribed all of the isolated RNA, so sequencing captured expressed TCRB transcripts. Measured with immunoSEQ multiplex PCR; TCRdb has only the in-frame clones, and not every one. The data show 900,000 or so clones, roughly 15% seen once. Averaging approximately 120 mL, one heparinised blood draw came from each individual donor. Without exception, sorted populations had purity beyond 98%.

The clonotype was recovered from a woman aged 18 to 35 in good health. The chain couples TRBV7-2 to TRBJ2-7; D remains unclear. Sequencing input: naive CD4+ T cells from blood. The CDR3 DNA follows: TGTGCCAGCAGCTTAGACGGACCACGCTACGAGCAGTACTTC. It codes for CASSLDGPRYEQYF.